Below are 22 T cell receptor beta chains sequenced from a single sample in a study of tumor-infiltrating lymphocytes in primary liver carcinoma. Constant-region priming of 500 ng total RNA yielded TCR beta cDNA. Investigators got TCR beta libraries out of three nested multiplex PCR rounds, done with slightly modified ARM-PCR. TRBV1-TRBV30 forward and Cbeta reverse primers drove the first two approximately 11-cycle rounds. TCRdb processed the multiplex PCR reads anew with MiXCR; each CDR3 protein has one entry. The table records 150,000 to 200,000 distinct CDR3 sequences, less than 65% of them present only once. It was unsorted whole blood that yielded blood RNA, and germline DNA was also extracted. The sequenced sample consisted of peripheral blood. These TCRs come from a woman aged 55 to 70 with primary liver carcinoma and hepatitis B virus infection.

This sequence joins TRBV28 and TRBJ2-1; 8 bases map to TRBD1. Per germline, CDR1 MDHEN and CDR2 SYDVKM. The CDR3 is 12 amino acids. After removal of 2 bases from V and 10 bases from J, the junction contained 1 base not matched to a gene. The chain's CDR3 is CASSLRDREQFF. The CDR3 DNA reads TGTGCCAGCAGTTTAAGGGACAGGGAGCAGTTCTTC.

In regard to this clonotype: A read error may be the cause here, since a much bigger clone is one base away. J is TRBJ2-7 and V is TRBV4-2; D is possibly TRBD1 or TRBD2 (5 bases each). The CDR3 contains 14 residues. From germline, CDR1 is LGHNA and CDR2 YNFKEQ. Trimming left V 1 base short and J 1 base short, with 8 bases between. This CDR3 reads CASSQGDGSYEQYF. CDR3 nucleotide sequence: TGTGCCAGCAGCCAAGGGGACGGTTCCTACGAGCAGTACTTC.

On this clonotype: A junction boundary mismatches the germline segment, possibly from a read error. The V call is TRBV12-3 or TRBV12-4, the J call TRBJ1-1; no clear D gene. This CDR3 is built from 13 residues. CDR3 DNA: TGTGCCAGCAGTCCTGGCCTGAACAGTGAAGCTTTCTTT. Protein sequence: CASSPGLNSEAFF.

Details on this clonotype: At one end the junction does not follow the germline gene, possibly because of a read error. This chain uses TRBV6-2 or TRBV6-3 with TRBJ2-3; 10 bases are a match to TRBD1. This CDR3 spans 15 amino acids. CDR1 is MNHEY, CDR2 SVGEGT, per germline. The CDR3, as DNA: TGTGCCAGCAGAGACGGACAGGGGGGGTCAGATGCGCAGTATTTT. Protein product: CASRDGQGGSDAQYF.

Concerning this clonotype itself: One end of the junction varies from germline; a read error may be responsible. In nucleotides, the CDR3 is TGTGTCAGCAGTTACTACGGGGGTCAGCAAGAGACCCAGTGCTTC. It specifies CVSSYYGGQQETQCF. The chain uses TRBV6-6 and TRBJ2-5; D may be TRBD2 (6 bases). The CDR3 totals 15 residues. Germline CDR1 and CDR2: MNHNY and SVGAGI (reference sequence).

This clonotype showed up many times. The CDR3 loop is CASSLSGQPKETQYF. The CDR3 DNA sequence: TGCGCCAGCAGCCTGTCGGGACAGCCCAAAGAGACCCAGTACTTC. V and J are TRBV4-1 and TRBJ2-5; 7 bases are shared with TRBD1. Trimming cost V 4 bases and J 3 bases; bases outside gene matches: 8. This CDR3 is 15 amino acids long. Germline CDR1 and CDR2: MGHRA and YSYEKL.

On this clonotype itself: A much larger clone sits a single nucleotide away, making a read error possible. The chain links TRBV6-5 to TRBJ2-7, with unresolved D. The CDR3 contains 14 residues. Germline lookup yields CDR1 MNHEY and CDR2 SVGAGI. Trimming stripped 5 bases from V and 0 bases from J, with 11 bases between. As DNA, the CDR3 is TGTGCCAGCAGTAAGACCATGAGCTCCTACGAGCAGTACTTC. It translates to CASSKTMSSYEQYF.

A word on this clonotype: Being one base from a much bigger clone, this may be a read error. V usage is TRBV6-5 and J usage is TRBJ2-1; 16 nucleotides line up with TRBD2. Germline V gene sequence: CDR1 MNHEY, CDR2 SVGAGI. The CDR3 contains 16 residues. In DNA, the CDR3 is TGTGCCAGCAGTTCCGCGGGGACTAGCGGGAGGGATGAGCGGTTCTTC. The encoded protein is CASSSAGTSGRDERFF.

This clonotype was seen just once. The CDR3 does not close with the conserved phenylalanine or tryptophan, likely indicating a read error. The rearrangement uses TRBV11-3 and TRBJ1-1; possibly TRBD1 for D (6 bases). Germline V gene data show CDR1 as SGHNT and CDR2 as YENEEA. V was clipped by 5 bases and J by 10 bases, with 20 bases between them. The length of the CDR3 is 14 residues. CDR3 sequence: CASSENRGGVIAFY. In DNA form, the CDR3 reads TGTGCCAGCAGCGAGAACCGAGGGGGGGTGATAGCTTTCTAT.

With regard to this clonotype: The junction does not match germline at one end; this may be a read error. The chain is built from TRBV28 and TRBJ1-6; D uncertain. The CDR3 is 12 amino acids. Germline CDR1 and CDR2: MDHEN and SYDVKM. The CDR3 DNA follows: TGTGCCAGCAGCCATCCGAATTCACGCCTCCACTTT. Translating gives CASSHPNSRLHF.

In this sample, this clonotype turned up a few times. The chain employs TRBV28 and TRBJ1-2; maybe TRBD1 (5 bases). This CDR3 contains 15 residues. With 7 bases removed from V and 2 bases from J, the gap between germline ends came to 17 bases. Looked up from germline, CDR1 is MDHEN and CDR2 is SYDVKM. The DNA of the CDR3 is TGTGCCAGCACCCAGGCGGGCAGGGAGAACTATGGCTACACCTTC. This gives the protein CASTQAGRENYGYTF.

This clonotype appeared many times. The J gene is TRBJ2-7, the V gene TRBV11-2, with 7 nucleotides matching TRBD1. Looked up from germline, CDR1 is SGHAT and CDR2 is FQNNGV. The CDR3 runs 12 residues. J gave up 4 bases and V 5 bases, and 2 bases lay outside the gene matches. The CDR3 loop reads CASSLGQYEQYF. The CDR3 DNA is TGTGCCAGCAGCCTGGGACAGTACGAGCAGTACTTC.

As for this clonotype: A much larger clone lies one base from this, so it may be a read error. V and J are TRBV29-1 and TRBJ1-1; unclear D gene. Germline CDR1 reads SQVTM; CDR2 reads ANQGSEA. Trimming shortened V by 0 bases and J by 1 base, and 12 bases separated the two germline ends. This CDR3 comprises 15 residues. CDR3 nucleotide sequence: TGCAGCGTTGAAGAGCGGGAGTGGGGGAACACTGAAGCTTTCTTT. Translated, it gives CSVEEREWGNTEAFF.

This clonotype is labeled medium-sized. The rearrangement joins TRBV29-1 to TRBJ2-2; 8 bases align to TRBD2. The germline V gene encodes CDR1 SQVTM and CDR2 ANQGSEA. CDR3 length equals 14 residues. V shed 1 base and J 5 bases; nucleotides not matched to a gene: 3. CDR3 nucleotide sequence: TGCAGCGTTGAAGGGACTAGCCGGACCGGGGAGCTGTTTTTT. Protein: CSVEGTSRTGELFF.

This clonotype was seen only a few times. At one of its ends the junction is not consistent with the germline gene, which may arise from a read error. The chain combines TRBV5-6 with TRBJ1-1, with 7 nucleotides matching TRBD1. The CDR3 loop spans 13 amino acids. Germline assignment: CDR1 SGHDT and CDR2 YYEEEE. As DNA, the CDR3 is TGTCCCAGCAGCCAAGGGGGCCCCACTGAAGCTTTCTTT. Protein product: CPSSQGGPTEAFF.

The chain's CDR3 is CASSYDGPSNQPQHF. The CDR3 DNA is TGTGCCAGCAGTTACGATGGACCTAGCAATCAGCCCCAGCATTTT. V usage is TRBV6-6 and J usage is TRBJ1-5; D is unresolved. The germline V gene has CDR1 MNHNY and CDR2 SVGAGI (reference sequence). V was trimmed by 2 bases and J by 0 bases, leaving 8 bases between them. The CDR3 is made up of 15 amino acids.

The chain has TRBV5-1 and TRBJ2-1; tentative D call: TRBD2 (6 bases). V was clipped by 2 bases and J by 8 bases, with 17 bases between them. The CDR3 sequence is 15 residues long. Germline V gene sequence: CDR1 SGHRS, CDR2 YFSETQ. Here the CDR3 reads CASSFLGGKGDEQFF. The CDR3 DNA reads TGCGCCAGCAGCTTTTTAGGCGGGAAGGGCGATGAGCAGTTCTTC. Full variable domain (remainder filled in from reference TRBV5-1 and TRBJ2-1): KAGVTQTPRYLIKTRGQQVTLSCSPISGHRSVSWYQQTPGQGLQFLFEYFSETQRNKGNFPGRFSGRQFSNSRSEMNVSTLELGDSALYLCASSFLGGKGDEQFFGPGTRLTVL.

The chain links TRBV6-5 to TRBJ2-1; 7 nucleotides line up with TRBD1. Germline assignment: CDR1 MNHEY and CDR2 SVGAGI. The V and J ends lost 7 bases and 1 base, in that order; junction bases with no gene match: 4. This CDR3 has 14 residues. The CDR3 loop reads CASNLQGSYNEQFF. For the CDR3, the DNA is TGTGCCAGCAATCTACAGGGGTCCTACAATGAGCAGTTCTTC.

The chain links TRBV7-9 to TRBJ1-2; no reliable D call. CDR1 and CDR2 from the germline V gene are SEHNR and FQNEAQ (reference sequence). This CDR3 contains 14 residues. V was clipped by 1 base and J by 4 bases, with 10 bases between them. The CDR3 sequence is CASSLGTPPYGYTF. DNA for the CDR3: TGTGCCAGCAGCTTAGGTACCCCCCCCTATGGCTACACCTTC.

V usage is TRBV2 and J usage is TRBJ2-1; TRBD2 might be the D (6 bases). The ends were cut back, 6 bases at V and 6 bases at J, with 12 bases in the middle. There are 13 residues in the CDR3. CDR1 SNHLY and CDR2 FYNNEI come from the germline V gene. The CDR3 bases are TGTGCCAGCAGGGCAGGAGGGCGCAATGAGCAGTTCTTC. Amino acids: CASRAGGRNEQFF.

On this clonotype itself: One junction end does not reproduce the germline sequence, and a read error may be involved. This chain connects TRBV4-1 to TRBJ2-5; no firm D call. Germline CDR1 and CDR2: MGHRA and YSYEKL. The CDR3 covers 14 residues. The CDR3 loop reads CTSSQQMVQEIQYF. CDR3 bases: TGCACCAGCAGCCAACAAATGGTCCAAGAGATCCAGTACTTC.

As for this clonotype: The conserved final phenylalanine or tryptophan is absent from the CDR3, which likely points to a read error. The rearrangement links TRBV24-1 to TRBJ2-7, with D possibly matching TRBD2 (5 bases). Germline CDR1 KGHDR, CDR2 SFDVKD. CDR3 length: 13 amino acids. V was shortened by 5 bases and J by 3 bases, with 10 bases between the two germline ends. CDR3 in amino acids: CATSARDNYEQYL. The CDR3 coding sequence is TGTGCCACCAGTGCTCGGGATAACTACGAGCAGTACCTC.